The 13 T cell receptor beta chains below were found in one sample sequenced in a study of T cell responses to AZD1222 COVID-19 vaccine. The method was immunoSEQ multiplex PCR; TCRdb's version includes in-frame clones alone and lacks a portion of them. The sample consists of roughly 120,000 clones, approximately 83% of them appearing once. The material sequenced was peripheral blood, taken on day 0 of AZD1222 vaccination. These receptors came from an adult in good health.

The rearrangement joins TRBV7-2 to TRBJ1-4; no firm D call. The CDR3 has 16 residues. Germline values: CDR1 SGHTA, CDR2 FQGNSA. Trimming left V 4 bases short and J 5 bases short, with 17 bases between. For the CDR3, the DNA is TGTGCCAGCAGCTCCCGTGTAGGGAGTAGGAATGAAAAACTGTTTTTT. Translation: CASSSRVGSRNEKLFF.

This clone is medium-sized (0.01 to 0.1%). This chain uses TRBV5-1 with TRBJ1-2, with D unresolved. The CDR3 has 13 amino acids. V shed 0 bases and J shed 8 bases, with 11 bases lying between them. Germline V gene lookup returns CDR1 SGHRS and CDR2 YFSETQ. The CDR3 DNA sequence: TGCGCCAGCAGCTTGGTTTGGGGATTAGGCTACACCTTC. This gives the protein CASSLVWGLGYTF.

The chain carries TRBV5-1 and TRBJ2-7; TRBD2 aligns across 9 bases. Per germline, CDR1 SGHRS and CDR2 YFSETQ. V lost 7 bases and J lost 3; bases outside the gene matches: 5. The CDR3 is 13 amino acids. DNA for the CDR3: TGCGCCAGCGGTCGGCGGGAGGGCTACGAGCAGTACTTC. It codes for CASGRREGYEQYF. The whole variable domain, remainder taken from reference TRBV5-1 and TRBJ2-7, is KAGVTQTPRYLIKTRGQQVTLSCSPISGHRSVSWYQQTPGQGLQFLFEYFSETQRNKGNFPGRFSGRQFSNSRSEMNVSTLELGDSALYLCASGRREGYEQYFGPGTRLTVT.

The chain couples TRBV27 to TRBJ2-5, with D maybe TRBD2 (5 bases). CDR1 is MNHEY, CDR2 SMNVEV, per germline (reference sequence). V shed 3 bases and J shed 5 bases, with 16 bases lying between them. The CDR3 consists of 15 residues. The chain's CDR3 is CASSFLGLDRETQYF. The CDR3 nucleotides are TGTGCCAGCAGTTTCCTCGGACTCGATCGGGAGACCCAGTACTTC.

The J gene is TRBJ1-6, the V gene TRBV5-6, with D perhaps matching TRBD1 (5 bases). Germline V CDR1 and CDR2: SGHDT, YYEEEE. This CDR3 region has 15 residues. The germline V and J ends were trimmed by 2 bases and 6 bases, with 12 bases remaining between them. In DNA form, the CDR3 reads TGTGCCAGCAGCTTCTCGGGACGTAGTAATTCACCCCTCCACTTT. This gives the protein CASSFSGRSNSPLHF.

This chain uses TRBV2 with TRBJ1-1, with D hard to call. Germline V gene data show CDR1 as SNHLY and CDR2 as FYNNEI. Trimming took off 5 bases at V and 2 bases at J, with 9 bases between the two ends. CDR3 size: 13 residues. CDR3 nucleotides: TGTGCCAGCAGTAGGATCGGTAACACTGAAGCTTTCTTT. Translation gives CASSRIGNTEAFF.

The rearrangement uses TRBV27 and TRBJ2-7; 8 bases match TRBD2. The junction had 5 bases not matched to a gene; V was cut back by 5 bases and J by 2 bases. Germline assignment: CDR1 MNHEY and CDR2 SMNVEV (reference sequence). The CDR3 contains 14 residues. In DNA, the CDR3 is TGTGCCAGCAGTCCAAGCGGGGGCCCCTACGAGCAGTACTTC. Its translation is CASSPSGGPYEQYF.

This clone came up once. The rearrangement joins TRBV3-1 (or the pseudogene TRBV3-2) to TRBJ1-4, with D possibly being TRBD1 (5 bases). CDR1 and CDR2 from the germline V gene are LGHDT and YNNKEL (reference sequence). CDR3 length equals 16 residues. V was cut by 5 bases and J by 6 bases, with 19 bases left in between. The CDR3 is CASSTHFARAHEKLFF. The CDR3 nucleotides are TGTGCCAGCAGCACCCACTTCGCCAGGGCACATGAAAAACTGTTTTTT.

The rearrangement links TRBV19 to TRBJ1-5; 9 nucleotides line up with TRBD1. From germline, CDR1 is LNHDA and CDR2 SQIVND (reference sequence). V lost 8 bases and J lost 4; bases outside the gene matches: 9. The CDR3 has 15 amino acids. The CDR3 is CASQDRGQGNQPQHF. The DNA for the CDR3 is TGTGCCAGTCAAGATCGGGGACAGGGTAATCAGCCCCAGCATTTT.

The V and J genes are TRBV9 and TRBJ2-3; 11 bases map to TRBD2. The V gene end was trimmed by 0 bases and the J gene end by 2 bases; junction bases not matched to a gene: 5. The CDR3 runs to 17 residues. Germline CDR1 SGDLS, CDR2 YYNGEE. CDR3 sequence: CASSVEASGRSTDTQYF. CDR3 DNA: TGTGCCAGCAGCGTAGAGGCTAGCGGGAGGTCCACAGATACGCAGTATTTT.

The gene calls are TRBV6-6 and TRBJ1-5; D is perhaps TRBD1 (5 bases). The ends were cut back, 6 bases at V and 5 bases at J, with 8 bases in the middle. The germline V gene has CDR1 MNHNY and CDR2 SVGAGI (reference sequence). The CDR3 runs to 12 residues. CDR3 bases: TGTGCCAGCAGGTTAGGGGATCAGCCCCAGCATTTT. The encoded protein is CASRLGDQPQHF.

The chain recombines TRBV5-6 with TRBJ2-3; D is uncertain. The germline gives CDR1 SGHDT, CDR2 YYEEEE. V gave up 5 bases and J gave up 6 bases, with 19 bases separating them. The CDR3 covers 15 residues. The CDR3 reads CASRLWSGVRDTQYF. In DNA form, the CDR3 reads TGTGCCAGCAGGTTGTGGAGTGGGGTGCGGGATACGCAGTATTTT.

This clone turned up a few times. The genes are TRBV5-6 and TRBJ2-7; tentative D call: TRBD2 (6 bases). Germline CDR1 is SGHDT and CDR2 is YYEEEE. The CDR3 sequence is 15 residues long. Trimming pared 4 bases from V and 0 bases from J, leaving 14 bases between. Here the CDR3 DNA reads TGTGCCAGCAGCCCCCCGGGGGTACCCTCCTACGAGCAGTACTTC. Translating it yields CASSPPGVPSYEQYF.